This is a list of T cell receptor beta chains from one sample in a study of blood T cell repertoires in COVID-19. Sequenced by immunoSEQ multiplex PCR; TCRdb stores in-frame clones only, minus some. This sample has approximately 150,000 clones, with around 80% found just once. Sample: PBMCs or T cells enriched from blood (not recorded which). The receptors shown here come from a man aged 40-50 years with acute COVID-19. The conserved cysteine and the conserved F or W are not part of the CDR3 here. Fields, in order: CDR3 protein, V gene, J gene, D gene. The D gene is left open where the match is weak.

ASSEGGINNEKLF	TRBV6-1	TRBJ1-4	-
ASSPSGTEAF	TRBV9	TRBJ1-1	-
ATSVPPSSGANVLT	TRBV24-1	TRBJ2-6	-
ASTGGGYNEQF	TRBV2	TRBJ2-1	-
ASAGTGANTEAF	TRBV9	TRBJ1-1	TRBD1
ALSGAGYGYT	TRBV7-9	TRBJ1-2	-
ASSVVMLGGEQY	TRBV9	TRBJ2-7	-
ASSLDSGSDTQY	TRBV5-1	TRBJ2-3	TRBD2
ASSLRQGVTGELF	TRBV11-1	TRBJ2-2	TRBD1
ASSLGTGRTGELF	TRBV7-9	TRBJ2-2	TRBD1
ASRSGPNTEAF	TRBV19	TRBJ1-1	-
ASSYAASGSYEQY	TRBV6-5	TRBJ2-7	TRBD2
ASSFPQGQGVLGEKLF	TRBV28	TRBJ1-4	TRBD1
ASSRTSGRSYEQY	TRBV5-1	TRBJ2-7	TRBD2
ASSIAVGTAYEQY	TRBV19	TRBJ2-7	TRBD1
ASSFTGPSTDTQY	TRBV27	TRBJ2-3	-
ASTSPGLGETQY	TRBV27	TRBJ2-5	TRBD2
ASSVKTSGGSLQY	TRBV5-1	TRBJ2-7	TRBD2
ASSQTGSTGELF	TRBV14	TRBJ2-2	-
ASSFYIHTEAF	TRBV7-2	TRBJ1-1	-
ASSLTGGDTQY	TRBV3-1/TRBV3-2	TRBJ2-3	TRBD2
ASSPSGVPGEKLF	TRBV5-1	TRBJ1-4	-